The 18 T cell receptor beta chains below come from one sample, sequenced in a study of blood T cell repertoires in COVID-19. Method: immunoSEQ multiplex PCR; TCRdb's copy keeps in-frame clones and lacks some. The sample lists 50,000 to 75,000 clones, about 80% occurring once. The sample comprised peripheral blood. The receptors shown here come from a man older than 75 with active or convalescent COVID-19.

The rearrangement uses TRBV2 and TRBJ2-7; D might be TRBD2 (6 bases). The ends were cut back, 9 bases at V and 5 bases at J, with 17 bases in the middle. The CDR3 is 13 amino acids. Germline V gene lookup returns CDR1 SNHLY and CDR2 FYNNEI. The DNA for the CDR3 is TGTGCCAGTGAGGACGGGACTGACAACGAGCAGTACTTC. It specifies CASEDGTDNEQYF. Based on the CDR3 plus reference TRBV2 and TRBJ2-7, the full variable domain is EPEVTQTPSHQVTQMGQEVILRCVPISNHLYFYWYRQILGQKVEFLVSFYNNEISEKSEIFDDQFSVERPDGSNFTLKIRSTKLEDSAMYFCASEDGTDNEQYFGPGTRLTVT.

This clone has only a few counts. V usage is TRBV9 and J usage is TRBJ2-1; 10 nucleotides agree with TRBD1. The germline CDR1 and CDR2 sequences are SGDLS and YYNGEE. V shed 4 bases, J shed 3 bases, and the junction held 7 bases outside the gene matches. The CDR3 has 16 amino acids. CDR3 in DNA: TGTGCCAGCAGCCCCACGACAGGGGGCTTCTACAATGAGCAGTTCTTC. This translates into CASSPTTGGFYNEQFF.

The rearrangement joins TRBV5-1 to TRBJ2-3, with 10 bases identical to TRBD2. V lost 0 bases to trimming and J lost 5 bases; unmatched junction nucleotides: 6. Germline CDR1 and CDR2: SGHRS and YFSETQ. The CDR3 has 16 amino acids. The CDR3 DNA follows: TGCGCCAGCAGCTTGGATGGGACTAGCGTTATAGATACGCAGTATTTT. It specifies CASSLDGTSVIDTQYF.

This clone showed up just a few times. The CDR3 sequence: CASSFSPRDTQYF. Written as DNA, the CDR3 is TGTGCCAGCAGCTTCTCTCCCCGAGATACGCAGTATTTT. The gene calls are TRBV7-2 and TRBJ2-3; D not resolved. Trimming pared 3 bases from V and 5 bases from J, leaving 9 bases between. The germline V gene encodes CDR1 SGHTA and CDR2 FQGNSA. CDR3 size: 13 residues.

V gene TRBV4-1 combines with J gene TRBJ1-2; D is perhaps TRBD1 (6 bases). Germline-derived CDR1 and CDR2 are MGHRA and YSYEKL. The CDR3 runs 15 residues. V was cut by 1 base and J by 3 bases, with 12 bases left in between. CDR3 in DNA: TGCGCCAGCAGCCAAGGGTCAGGGGAACACTATGGCTACACCTTC. Protein product: CASSQGSGEHYGYTF.

The chain has TRBV5-1 and TRBJ2-5, with D perhaps TRBD2 (6 bases). Germline CDR1 and CDR2: SGHRS and YFSETQ. This CDR3 is built from 15 residues. Trimming shortened V by 0 bases and J by 4 bases, and 13 bases separated the two germline ends. CDR3 sequence (DNA): TGCGCCAGCAGCTTGGCCGGCCTGGGGGGAGAGACCCAGTACTTC. Amino acid sequence: CASSLAGLGGETQYF.

V and J are TRBV13 and TRBJ2-7; weak D call: TRBD2 (6 bases). The V end lost 8 bases, the J end lost 1 base, and 9 bases lay between the germline ends. Germline CDR1 PRHDT, CDR2 FYEKMQ (reference sequence). The CDR3 runs to 12 residues. CDR3 DNA sequence: TGTGCCAGCCGGGGGAAATCCTACGAGCAGTACTTC. As protein: CASRGKSYEQYF.

Here the CDR3 reads CASSLGQGWDQPQHF. CDR3 bases: TGTGCCAGCAGTCTCGGACAGGGATGGGATCAGCCCCAGCATTTT. V usage is TRBV6-5 and J usage is TRBJ1-5; 8 positions agree with TRBD1. The CDR3 has 15 amino acids. Germline assignment: CDR1 MNHEY and CDR2 SVGAGI. The V segment lost 5 bases and the J segment 5 bases; nucleotides outside the gene matches: 8.

The gene calls are TRBV4-3 and TRBJ1-2; 9 bases line up with TRBD1. Germline V gives CDR1 LGHNA, CDR2 YSLEER. Losses at the gene ends were 1 base for V and 2 bases for J; bases not matched to a gene: 5. The CDR3 loop spans 16 amino acids. The CDR3 here is CASSQVGTGRNYGYTF. In DNA, the CDR3 is TGCGCCAGCAGCCAAGTAGGGACAGGGAGAAACTATGGCTACACCTTC.

The table lists this clone with a count of one. The chain uses TRBV9 and TRBJ2-6; tentative D call: TRBD1 (7 bases). With 0 bases removed from V and 4 bases from J, the gap between germline ends came to 26 bases. The V gene's germline CDR1 is SGDLS and CDR2 YYNGEE. The CDR3 has 21 residues. In nucleotides, the CDR3 is TGTGCCAGCAGCGTAGCCCCCCGGGACAGCTATAGGGCGGGGGGGGCCAACGTCCTGACTTTC. Translated: CASSVAPRDSYRAGGANVLTF.

This chain links TRBV19 with TRBJ2-4, with 10 bases aligning to TRBD2. Unmatched junction bases numbered 6, after V lost 6 bases and J lost 1 base. The CDR3 is made up of 16 amino acids. Germline V gives CDR1 LNHDA, CDR2 SQIVND (reference sequence). This CDR3 reads CASRPLAGEAKNIQYF. In DNA, the CDR3 is TGTGCCAGTAGACCCCTAGCGGGAGAGGCCAAAAACATTCAGTACTTC.

This chain connects TRBV7-2 to TRBJ2-7; TRBD2 matches 9 bases. This CDR3 spans 14 amino acids. V lost 5 bases, J lost 4 bases, and 6 bases stayed unmatched. Germline-derived CDR1 and CDR2 are SGHTA and FQGNSA. The CDR3 region is CASSAGLAPYEQYF. The CDR3 DNA reads TGTGCCAGCAGCGCAGGACTAGCGCCATACGAGCAGTACTTC.

This clone was seen many times. The genes are TRBV24-1 and TRBJ2-3; 10 bases fit TRBD2. CDR1 and CDR2 (germline): KGHDR, SFDVKD. This CDR3 comprises 15 residues. After removal of 4 bases from V and 9 bases from J, the junction contained 9 bases not matched to a gene. The CDR3 sequence: CATSDRGLAGVTQYF. For the CDR3, the DNA is TGTGCCACCAGTGACCGCGGTCTAGCGGGAGTCACGCAGTATTTT.

This sequence joins TRBV9 and TRBJ1-1; D unresolved. Looked up from germline, CDR1 is SGDLS and CDR2 is YYNGEE. V lost 2 bases to trimming and J lost 1 base, with 6 bases between them. This CDR3 contains 13 residues. CDR3 nucleotide sequence: TGTGCCAGCAGCGTTCTAGAGAACACTGAAGCTTTCTTT. This codes for CASSVLENTEAFF.

The chain joins TRBV5-4 to TRBJ1-4; 9 bases are a match to TRBD1. Germline loops: CDR1 SGHNT, CDR2 YYREEE (reference sequence). Unmatched junction bases numbered 1, after V lost 0 bases and J lost 4 bases. This CDR3 is 15 amino acids long. The DNA for the CDR3 is TGTGCCAGCAGCTTGGCGGACAGGGGTAATGAAAAACTGTTTTTT. Residues: CASSLADRGNEKLFF.

This clone was counted once. In DNA form, the CDR3 reads TGTGCCAGCAGCCAAGCGGAAGACACCGAGCAGTATTTT. Its protein product is CASSQAEDTEQYF. The chain recombines TRBV14 with TRBJ2-3; D remains unclear. This CDR3 spans 13 amino acids. V lost 1 base to trimming and J lost 11 bases, with 13 bases between them. Germline V gives CDR1 SGHDN, CDR2 FVKESK.

The V call is TRBV5-4, the J call TRBJ1-2, with D perhaps TRBD1 (5 bases). Germline V lookup: CDR1 SGHNT, CDR2 YYREEE (reference sequence). V lost 3 bases to trimming and J lost 4 bases, with 16 bases between them. The CDR3 has 15 amino acids. This chain's CDR3 is CASSWGREASYGYTF. In DNA, the CDR3 is TGTGCCAGCAGCTGGGGCAGGGAGGCTAGCTATGGCTACACCTTC.

This chain links TRBV28 with TRBJ1-5; 7 nucleotides line up with TRBD1. Germline V CDR1 and CDR2: MDHEN, SYDVKM. The CDR3 covers 14 residues. V was clipped by 6 bases and J by 6 bases; unmatched bases: 8. The CDR3 loop is CASRPGTVAQPQHF. The CDR3 nucleotides are TGTGCCAGCAGACCCGGGACAGTGGCTCAGCCCCAGCATTTT. The full variable domain, completed using reference TRBV28 and TRBJ1-5, is DVKVTQSSRYLVKRTGEKVFLECVQDMDHENMFWYRQDPGLGLRLIYFSYDVKMKEKGDIPEGYSVSREKKERFSLILESASTNQTSMYLCASRPGTVAQPQHFGDGTRLSIL.